This T cell receptor beta chain originates from a study of shared clonotypes between healthy human individuals (dated by TCRdb to 2018 to 2021). As for the study more broadly: A few men and two women, aged 18 to 49 years, made up the cohort. Per donor, three plates each were used for CD4 naive and CD4 memory, two for CD8 naive, and one for CD8 memory. The study deeply sequenced blood TCR repertoires of about 5 healthy adults to estimate repertoire size and the extent of clonotype sharing between individuals. Libraries were prepared and TCR repertoires were sequenced by different laboratories using diverse techniques, in order to increase sequencing depth and limit assay-specific biases. Each donor's leukapheresis produced roughly between about 0.8 and 8.9 billion PBMCs. On the study overall, not on this receptor specifically: Pairwise subsampling led to the expectation that sequencing depth would affect the degree of clonotype sharing among donors. The small number of donors limited the genetic and exposure-history diversity represented. Larger estimated clonotype richness was generally found for naive subsets than for memory subsets. Higher generation probabilities were observed for clonotypes shared by all four sorted-subset donors than for non-shared clonotypes. Even with the large sequencing depth, rarefaction of the sorted-subset datasets indicated that sequencing was incomplete. Sampling was restricted to blood, and TCR repertoires in tissue are likely to differ from TCR repertoires in blood. Across a few donors, around 5% of naive CD4, roughly 3.5% of naive CD8, around 2.1% of memory CD4, and 0.4% of memory CD8 clonotypes were shared.

This clone was picked up a small number of times. Its antigen is still unknown. No much larger clonotype is one base removed from it; base qualities were not supplied. The donors were healthy, HIV-negative adults with no recently reported acute infections or vaccinations. Only Caucasian adults living in Nashville, Tennessee, USA were represented among the donors. CD4+ T cells were enriched by magnetic negative selection, after which naive cells were positively selected on CD45RA and the negative fraction was taken as the memory subset. Blood was collected by leukapheresis, and PBMCs were isolated by Ficoll-Histopaque density gradient centrifugation and then cryopreserved in liquid nitrogen vapor phase. Analytical flow cytometry was used to check the purity and quantity of each magnetically sorted T cell population. Each sorted fraction had its genomic DNA isolated and then quantified by UV absorbance on a Nanodrop 2000c.

For this chain, trimming is 1 base at the V end and 9 bases at the J end, and the number of junction bases without a gene match is 10. Reading from cysteine to phenylalanine, the CDR3 counts 15 amino acids. CDR3 DNA is the only sequence kept; it has 45 bases, read in frame from the first base. Looking up the germline V gene yields CDR1 SGHVS and CDR2 FNYEAQ. TCR CDR3 regions were amplified from genomic DNA by multiplex PCR using the deep immunoSEQ assay. Genomic DNA extracted from each cell subset was distributed evenly over all wells of several immunoSEQ 96-well plates, and each plate served as one replicate. Each replicate PCR for sorted subsets received roughly 0.2 ug genomic DNA, equal to tens of thousands of T cell genomes. The purified libraries were quantified using a Qubit 3.0 fluorometer, sized with a Bioanalyzer 2100, and then quantified again using the KAPA Library Quantification kit. A separate single-read 150-cycle Illumina NextSeq 550 flow cell was used to sequence each immunoSEQ 96-well plate. The source study handled its data this way. The immunoSEQ output contained only junctional sequences without quality scores, so filtering could not match that applied to full-length reads. Sequences were annotated with PyIR, a Python wrapper for IgBLAST v1.9, and V/J genes and CDR3 were assigned using IMGT germline references. Reads were removed for weak V/J assignments (E-value above 1e-6), missing CDR3, stop codons, out-of-frame junctions, or ambiguous translated residues. V3J clonotypes were defined as sequences sharing the same inferred V gene, J gene, and CDR3 amino acid sequence. To compute the percentage overlap between repertoires, the number of shared unique clonotypes was divided by the size of the smaller repertoire. Three approaches were used to assess repertoire richness: RTK rarefaction, the Chao1 estimator, and Recon v2.1 estimates of unobserved clonotypes. For all TCRbeta clonotypes obtained by the gDNA method from four donors, generation probabilities were computed with OLGA. Not all clones reach the TCRdb copy of this immuneACCESS table, which keeps in-frame sequences only. Checked studies attribute under half of the gap to unresolved V genes and leave the rest unexplained. V and J calls and clone size are as listed in that table; D and trimming were resolved from the DNA. The sample table holds roughly 1 million clones, of which about 77% were seen once. The ten largest clones take up about 1.5% of the sample.

This receptor chain uses TRBV7-6 and TRBJ2-7; TRBD2 aligns with 9 central bases. Sequenced sample: memory CD4+ T cells sorted from blood. The sample's cell subset or site label, decoded: CD45RA-negative fraction. This receptor was identified in a man between 18 and 35 years old in good health. The CDR3 loop reads CASSLEGGRARGQYF. Read as DNA, the sequence is TGTGCCAGCAGCTTAGAAGGCGGGAGGGCCCGCGGGCAGTACTTC.